A single TCR beta chain is shown here with its context. Antigen specificity is unknown. This specimen belongs to a study of monozygotic twins with inflammatory bowel disease. TCRdb re-called the 5' RACE reads; every CDR3 protein appears as one record, without DNA. The sample holds 300,000 to 400,000 distinct CDR3 sequences. CDR1 and CDR2 (germline): SGDLS, YYNGEE. There are 14 residues in the CDR3. Study results and caveats: It was in IBD patients that TCRbeta diversity (inverse Simpson) was lower than in healthy co-twins.

The specimen was blood. The sequence came from a human donor with ulcerative colitis or Crohn's disease, or a healthy co-twin of an affected twin (not recorded which). The chain employs TRBV9 and TRBJ2-1; with no DNA, the TCRdb D assignment of TRBD2 cannot be verified. CDR3 in amino acids: CASSEGRGGQVQFF.